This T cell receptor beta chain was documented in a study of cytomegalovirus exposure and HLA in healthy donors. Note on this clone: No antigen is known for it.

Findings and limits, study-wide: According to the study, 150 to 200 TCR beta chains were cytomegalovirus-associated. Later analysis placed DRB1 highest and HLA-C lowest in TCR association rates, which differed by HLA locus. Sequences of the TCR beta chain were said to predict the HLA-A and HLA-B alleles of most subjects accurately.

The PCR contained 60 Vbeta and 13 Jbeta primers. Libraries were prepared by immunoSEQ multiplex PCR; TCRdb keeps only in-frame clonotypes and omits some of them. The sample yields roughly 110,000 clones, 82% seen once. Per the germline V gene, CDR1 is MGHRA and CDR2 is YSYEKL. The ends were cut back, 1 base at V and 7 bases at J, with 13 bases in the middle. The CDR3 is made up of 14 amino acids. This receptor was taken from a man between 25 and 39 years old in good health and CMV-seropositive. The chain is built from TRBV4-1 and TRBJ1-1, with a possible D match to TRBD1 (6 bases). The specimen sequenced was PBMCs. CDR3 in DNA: TGCGCCAGCAGCCAAGCAACAGGGTCGAGTGAAGCTTTCTTT. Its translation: CASSQATGSSEAFF.